A single sample gave rise to the 24 T cell receptor beta chains below, sequenced in a study of blood T cells in healthy people across ages. With a J-beta primer mix and a sample-barcoded 5' primer, a second PCR ran 7 to 11 cycles. TCRdb reprocessed the 5' RACE reads via MiXCR and lists one record per CDR3 protein. The table shows some 860,000 distinct CDR3 sequences, with roughly three fifths occurring only once. The sequenced sample was blood. Source of these receptors: a man aged 35 to 55 in good health.

V usage is TRBV6-2 or TRBV6-3 and J usage is TRBJ2-7; TRBD2 aligns across 10 bases. This CDR3 is built from 16 residues. The ends lost 6 bases at V and 3 bases at J; junction bases unmatched: 11. Germline lookup yields CDR1 MNHEY and CDR2 SVGEGT. In DNA, the CDR3 is TGTGCCAGCAGCATACAAGCCGGACTAGCGGTCTACGAGCAGTACTTC. This gives the protein CASSIQAGLAVYEQYF.

V gene TRBV15 combines with J gene TRBJ1-2; D gene unclear. The CDR3 runs to 15 residues. Between the trimmed V and J ends, which lost 0 bases and 5 bases, there was a span of 13 bases. Germline loops: CDR1 LNHNV, CDR2 YYDKDF (reference sequence). CDR3 region: CATSRDSIDPYGYTF. As DNA, the CDR3 is TGTGCCACCAGCAGAGATAGCATCGACCCTTATGGCTACACCTTC.

The gene calls are TRBV6-6 and TRBJ2-7; D tentatively fits TRBD1 or TRBD2 (5 bases each). The closer fit of TRBJ2-5 to the DNA end suggests the J call may be wrong. This CDR3 contains 15 residues. Germline V gene sequence: CDR1 MNHNY, CDR2 SVGAGI (reference sequence). The CDR3 coding sequence is TGTGCCAGCAGTCGGGGTACAGGATTACAAGAGACCCAGTACTTC. It specifies CASSRGTGLQETQYF.

This clonotype has only a few counts. V is TRBV28 and J is TRBJ2-5; D not resolved. CDR1 is MDHEN and CDR2 is SYDVKM in the germline V gene. Trimming took off 5 bases at V and 5 bases at J, with 15 bases between the two ends. This CDR3 has 14 residues. CDR3 sequence: CASSHLPTWETQYF. CDR3 DNA sequence: TGTGCCAGCAGTCATCTCCCCACATGGGAGACCCAGTACTTC. The variable domain in full, completed from reference TRBV28 and TRBJ2-5, reads DVKVTQSSRYLVKRTGEKVFLECVQDMDHENMFWYRQDPGLGLRLIYFSYDVKMKEKGDIPEGYSVSREKKERFSLILESASTNQTSMYLCASSHLPTWETQYFGPGTRLLVL.

The rearrangement links TRBV20-1 to TRBJ2-1; D gene ambiguous. The CDR3 sequence is 13 residues long. Trimming took 4 bases from V and 4 from J, leaving 11 bases between them. The germline CDR1 and CDR2 sequences are DFQATT and SNEGSKA (reference sequence). The CDR3 spells CSAILAEYNEQFF. The CDR3 DNA sequence: TGCAGTGCTATCCTGGCTGAGTACAATGAGCAGTTCTTC.

This clonotype was seen just once. The V and J genes are TRBV6-2 or TRBV6-3 and TRBJ2-7, with 8 nucleotides matching TRBD2. The V segment lost 6 bases and the J segment 3 bases; nucleotides outside the gene matches: 10. The CDR3 contains 15 residues. The germline gives CDR1 MNHEY, CDR2 SVGEGT. The CDR3 region is CASRDVPSGLYEQYF. For the CDR3, the DNA is TGTGCCAGCAGGGACGTGCCTAGCGGGCTCTACGAGCAGTACTTC.

J is TRBJ2-3 and V is TRBV2, with D uncertain. This CDR3 spans 14 amino acids. Deletions cut 3 bases from V and 4 bases from J, with 11 bases between. Germline CDR1 reads SNHLY; CDR2 reads FYNNEI. The CDR3, as DNA: TGTGCCAGCAGTGAGGGTAAAGGCGCAGATACGCAGTATTTT. It encodes CASSEGKGADTQYF.

About this clonotype itself: At one of its ends the junction is not consistent with the germline gene, which may arise from a read error. The chain combines TRBV7-2 with TRBJ1-1; D gene ambiguous. Per germline, CDR1 SGHTA and CDR2 FQGNSA. There are 13 residues in the CDR3. This CDR3 reads CAGSLFGNTEAFF. In DNA, the CDR3 is TGTGCCGGCAGCTTATTCGGGAACACTGAAGCTTTCTTT.

This chain connects TRBV20-1 to TRBJ2-4; possibly TRBD2 for D (6 bases). Judging by the DNA end, TRBJ2-7 fits better; the J call may be wrong. This CDR3 has 13 amino acids. Germline CDR1 DFQATT, CDR2 SNEGSKA (reference sequence). The CDR3: CSAPGTPPYEQYF. The CDR3 DNA sequence: TGCAGTGCCCCCGGGACTCCTCCCTACGAGCAGTACTTC.

This clonotype was detected only a few times. The rearrangement joins TRBV5-1 to TRBJ2-4; 9 bases fit TRBD1. The trim removed 4 bases at V and 7 bases at J, leaving 6 bases unmatched. Looked up from germline, CDR1 is SGHRS and CDR2 is YFSETQ. The CDR3 covers 14 residues. CDR3 nucleotide sequence: TGCGCCAGCAGCCTACCTACAGGGGGCAACATTCAGTACTTC. Its protein product is CASSLPTGGNIQYF.

CDR3 amino acids: CASSFSRTGGFADTQYF. CDR3 nucleotides: TGTGCCAGCAGTTTCTCCAGGACAGGGGGCTTCGCAGATACGCAGTATTTT. This chain uses TRBV6-2 or TRBV6-3 with TRBJ2-3; 11 nucleotides match TRBD1. Germline V gives CDR1 MNHEY, CDR2 SVGEGT. CDR3 length: 17 residues. The V gene end was trimmed by 4 bases and the J gene end by 4 bases; junction bases not matched to a gene: 10.

J is TRBJ2-7 and V is TRBV3-1; TRBD1 is a possible D gene (5 bases). CDR3 length equals 12 residues. In germline, CDR1 is LGHDT, CDR2 YNNKEL (reference sequence). V lost 11 bases and J lost 6, with 17 bases in between. The CDR3 sequence: CASGQGIFEQYF. CDR3 coding DNA: TGTGCCTCCGGGCAGGGTATTTTCGAGCAGTACTTC.

This sequence joins TRBV11-3 and TRBJ1-4; perhaps TRBD1 as D (6 bases). Trimming removed 3 bases at V and 4 bases at J, with 9 bases between. The CDR3 covers 14 residues. The V gene's germline CDR1 is SGHNT and CDR2 YENEEA. The CDR3 sequence: CASSLTGLNEKLFF. The CDR3 DNA is TGTGCCAGCAGCTTGACAGGCCTTAATGAAAAACTGTTTTTT.

The V gene is TRBV27, the J gene TRBJ1-2, with TRBD1 matching over 9 bases. This CDR3 contains 15 residues. Germline CDR1 is MNHEY and CDR2 is SMNVEV (reference sequence). J gave up 7 bases and V 0 bases, and 6 bases lay outside the gene matches. CDR3: CASSLSRQGVSGYTF. Written as DNA, the CDR3 is TGTGCCAGCAGTTTATCCAGACAGGGGGTGAGTGGCTACACCTTC.

V and J are TRBV28 and TRBJ2-3; D possibly matches TRBD1 or TRBD2 (5 bases each). CDR1 and CDR2 from the germline V gene are MDHEN and SYDVKM. V was shortened by 7 bases and J by 2 bases, with 16 bases between the two germline ends. The CDR3 sequence is 15 residues long. CDR3 DNA: TGTGCCAGCATATCCCGAGTGGGGACCACAGATACGCAGTATTTT. This gives the protein CASISRVGTTDTQYF.

This chain connects TRBV20-1 to TRBJ2-3, with 9 positions matching TRBD2. Germline lookup yields CDR1 DFQATT and CDR2 SNEGSKA (reference sequence). V shed 1 base and J 0 bases; nucleotides not matched to a gene: 5. The CDR3 is made up of 16 amino acids. This CDR3 reads CSARGGTSPSTDTQYF. DNA for the CDR3: TGCAGTGCTAGAGGCGGGACTAGCCCAAGCACAGATACGCAGTATTTT.

There are a few counts of this clonotype. The chain recombines TRBV27 with TRBJ2-3; D is ambiguous. CDR3 size: 14 residues. The V gene lost 8 bases and the J gene lost 1 base, with 13 bases spanning the gap. CDR1 and CDR2 (germline): MNHEY, SMNVEV (reference sequence). Here the CDR3 reads CASSLRAGTDTQYF. The CDR3 nucleotides read TGTGCCAGCTCCCTTAGGGCCGGCACAGATACGCAGTATTTT.

This chain joins TRBV28 and TRBJ2-1; 12 bases agree with TRBD2. V dropped 2 bases and J dropped 9; count of bases not matched to a gene: 5. The length of the CDR3 is 15 residues. Germline lookup yields CDR1 MDHEN and CDR2 SYDVKM. Written as DNA, the CDR3 is TGTGCCAGCAGTTTAGGACTAGCGGGAATTAGTGAGCAGTTCTTC. Protein sequence: CASSLGLAGISEQFF.

The gene calls are TRBV10-3 and TRBJ2-3; the D is unclear. V lost 5 bases, J lost 0 bases, and 12 bases lay in between. This CDR3 has 15 residues. CDR1 is ENHRY, CDR2 SYGVKD, per germline. The CDR3 bases are TGTGCCATCAGTCCCGGCGCCAGGAGCACAGATACGCAGTATTTT. It yields the protein CAISPGARSTDTQYF.

The chain recombines TRBV28 with TRBJ2-1; D is unclear. Germline V gene data show CDR1 as MDHEN and CDR2 as SYDVKM. V lost 5 bases and J 7 bases, leaving 12 bases between the germline ends. The CDR3 runs 13 residues. The CDR3 region has the DNA TGTGCCAGCAGTCTAATATATAGGAATGAGCAGTTCTTC. Its protein product is CASSLIYRNEQFF.

The sample holds one count of this clonotype. This chain joins TRBV20-1 and TRBJ1-1; D unresolved. The germline V and J ends were trimmed by 3 bases and 1 base, with 6 bases remaining between them. Germline V CDR1 and CDR2: DFQATT, SNEGSKA (reference sequence). CDR3 size: 12 residues. The CDR3 bases are TGCAGTGCTAGTCCAGAGAACACTGAAGCTTTCTTT. Its translation: CSASPENTEAFF.

The rearrangement joins TRBV6-2 or TRBV6-3 to TRBJ2-1, with a possible D match to TRBD2 (7 bases). Judging by the DNA end, TRBJ2-7 fits better; the J call may be wrong. Germline V CDR1 and CDR2: MNHEY, SVGEGT. The CDR3 contains 14 residues. The CDR3, as DNA: TGTGCCAGCAGCCAAAGTGCGGGGGCAGCGGAGCAGTACTTC. Amino acid sequence: CASSQSAGAAEQYF.

V usage is TRBV24-1 and J usage is TRBJ2-7; D may be TRBD2 (5 bases). V was pared by 7 bases and J by 5 bases, with 17 bases between. The germline V gene has CDR1 KGHDR and CDR2 SFDVKD. The CDR3 contains 14 residues. The DNA for the CDR3 is TGTGCCACCAGCCCCTCGGGGAGTATTGACGAGCAGTACTTC. Translating gives CATSPSGSIDEQYF.

The rearrangement joins TRBV7-9 to TRBJ2-7; 7 bases fit TRBD2. J was trimmed by 10 bases and V by 5 bases; bases with no gene match: 8. CDR1 and CDR2 (germline): SEHNR, FQNEAQ (reference sequence). The CDR3 is 12 amino acids. The CDR3 loop is CASSRGDGLQYF. The CDR3 nucleotides are TGTGCCAGCAGCCGGGGGGACGGGCTTCAGTACTTC.